The 8 T cell receptor beta chains below were found in one sample sequenced in a study of shared clonotypes between healthy human individuals. In the naive CD8 group, cells lacked CD45RO and were positively selected for CCR7, so terminally differentiated effector memory CD45RA+ cells were left out. The table came from immunoSEQ multiplex PCR; TCRdb's copy has only in-frame clones and leaves some out. Of around 2,100,000 clones listed, 85% to 95% were seen once; the top ten hold approximately 1%. Sequenced material: naive CD8+ T cells sorted from blood. Receptors originate from a man aged 18 to 30 in good health.

This chain connects TRBV5-5 to TRBJ2-7; possibly TRBD1 for D (6 bases). This CDR3 is 14 amino acids long. Per the germline V gene, CDR1 is SGHKS and CDR2 is YYEKEE (reference sequence). V lost 4 bases to trimming and J lost 2 bases, with 13 bases between them. The CDR3 sequence is CASSAYRVPYEQYF. CDR3 nucleotide sequence: TGTGCCAGCAGCGCCTACAGGGTCCCCTACGAGCAGTACTTC.

This chain joins TRBV25-1 and TRBJ1-1; TRBD1 agrees at 8 bases. This CDR3 contains 15 residues. CDR1 MGHDK and CDR2 SYGVNS come from the germline V gene. The ends lost 1 base at V and 3 bases at J; junction bases unmatched: 4. The CDR3 coding sequence is TGTGCCAGCAGTGAATCCCAGGGGGCAGACACTGAAGCTTTCTTT. Residues: CASSESQGADTEAFF. Full variable domain (rest looked up from reference TRBV25-1 and TRBJ1-1): EADIYQTPRYLVIGTGKKITLECSQTMGHDKMYWYQQDPGMELHLIHYSYGVNSTEKGDLSSESTVSRIRTEHFPLTLESARPSHTSQYLCASSESQGADTEAFFGQGTRLTVV.

The J gene is TRBJ2-7, the V gene TRBV5-6; TRBD1 aligns across 7 bases. The CDR3 length is 15 residues. From germline, CDR1 is SGHDT and CDR2 YYEEEE. With 2 bases clipped from V and 0 bases from J, the junction kept 5 bases outside the gene matches. DNA of the CDR3: TGTGCCAGCAGCTTAGAGGACAGGCCCTCCTACGAGCAGTACTTC. Translation: CASSLEDRPSYEQYF.

This chain joins TRBV9 and TRBJ2-2; 7 nucleotides match TRBD1. Per the germline V gene, CDR1 is SGDLS and CDR2 is YYNGEE. The trim removed 0 bases at V and 4 bases at J, leaving 3 bases unmatched. There are 15 residues in the CDR3. The CDR3 bases are TGTGCCAGCAGCGTAGATAACAGGGGCACCGGGGAGCTGTTTTTT. The encoded protein is CASSVDNRGTGELFF.

The V gene is TRBV11-2, the J gene TRBJ2-7; the D gene is possibly TRBD2 (6 bases). In germline, CDR1 is SGHAT, CDR2 FQNNGV. The CDR3 has 13 residues. V was trimmed by 6 bases and J by 6 bases, leaving 15 bases between them. This CDR3 reads CASRKPEGLEQYF. In nucleotides, the CDR3 is TGTGCCAGCAGGAAACCGGAGGGCCTCGAGCAGTACTTC.

The chain links TRBV7-2 to TRBJ2-7, with D perhaps matching TRBD2 (5 bases). The CDR3 covers 16 residues. V gave up 0 bases and J gave up 5 bases, with 17 bases separating them. The V gene's germline CDR1 is SGHTA and CDR2 FQGNSA. CDR3: CASSLADASEEDEQYF. In nucleotides, the CDR3 is TGTGCCAGCAGCTTAGCAGACGCGTCGGAGGAGGACGAGCAGTACTTC.

CDR3 amino acids: CASTKSPGNTEAFF. CDR3 coding DNA: TGTGCCAGCACCAAGAGCCCCGGAAACACTGAAGCTTTCTTT. This chain uses TRBV2 with TRBJ1-1; D unclear. CDR1 SNHLY and CDR2 FYNNEI come from the germline V gene. V was clipped by 7 bases and J by 2 bases, with 14 bases between them. The CDR3 has 14 amino acids. The full variable domain, with the rest looked up from reference TRBV2 and TRBJ1-1, is EPEVTQTPSHQVTQMGQEVILRCVPISNHLYFYWYRQILGQKVEFLVSFYNNEISEKSEIFDDQFSVERPDGSNFTLKIRSTKLEDSAMYFCASTKSPGNTEAFFGQGTRLTVV.

This chain uses TRBV6-1 with TRBJ2-7; D call uncertain. The germline V gene encodes CDR1 MNHNS and CDR2 SASEGT. Trimming pared 2 bases from V and 2 bases from J, leaving 7 bases between. The CDR3 has 13 amino acids. CDR3 DNA sequence: TGTGCCAGCAGTGAAATTTTACCCTACGAGCAGTACTTC. Its translation is CASSEILPYEQYF.